This TCR beta chain emerged from a study of regulatory T cells in long-lasting Graves disease (dated by TCRdb to the early 2020s). Concerning the study at large: Patients with newly diagnosed Graves' disease had been on antithyroid drugs for under 3 months. The study took place in China and was registered as a clinical trial. This study used TCR sequencing and RNA sequencing of peripheral blood to compare persistent Graves' disease patients against newly diagnosed Graves' disease patients. A total of some 33 samples were covered by TCR sequencing, comprising some 13 persistent and about 20 newly diagnosed Graves' disease patients. Overall study outcomes, separate from this receptor: Sequencing and analysis were restricted to the TCR beta chain. Preferential use of TRBV28, TRBJ1-2 and TRBJ2-5 was observed in persistent disease, whereas TRBV20-1 and TRBJ2-1 were favored in newly diagnosed disease. Persistent patients shared more public clonotypes among themselves (around 2,700) than newly diagnosed patients did (about 1,000). The small sample size was acknowledged by the authors as a limitation that may reduce accuracy. Compared with newly diagnosed patients, patients with persistent Graves' disease had lower TCR Shannon entropy and fewer highly expanded clones, which suggests clonal expansion. Peripheral blood alone was examined, since thyroid tissue, which constituted the primary lesion, could not be accessed.

The library was made by multiplex PCR. The sequencer listed for this sample is Illumina HiSeq 4000. TCR beta libraries were built with iRepertoire HTBI primers and Arm-PCR amplification of CDR3 regions. PCR products were gel purified before sequencing. Concerning the study's data processing: Across samples, roughly 60 TRBV and approximately 15 TRBJ segments were identified and used for gene usage analysis of CDR3 amino acid clonotypes. Filtered high-quality paired reads were merged into contigs using COPE and FqMerger. BLAST was used to align contigs to IMGT TRBV, TRBD and TRBJ reference genes, and CDR3 was defined according to IMGT. Clonotypes above 0.1% frequency were classified as highly expanded clones. Repertoire diversity was measured by Shannon entropy, and V-J evenness by the Gini coefficient. A clonotype was considered public if more than one individual shared it. The public reads were run again by TCRdb, first through fastp at Q25 and then through MiXCR, and only productive beta chains were kept. Each record represents a unique CDR3 protein, reported with the most common genes and DNA among its rows. The V and J calls here are based on TCRdb, not the publication. In this sample the table shows 200,000 to 250,000 distinct CDR3 sequences, around 20% of which occur a single time. The ten largest clones add up to roughly 14% of the sample.

The time point label for this specimen denotes: newly diagnosed GD, antithyroid drugs for less than 3 months. RNA was extracted from PBMCs in TRIzol for both TCR sequencing and RNA sequencing. Graves' disease was diagnosed according to American Thyroid Association guidelines. Patients for the study were recruited at an endocrinology department in Xi'an, China. Each patient gave 7 to 9.5 milliliters of peripheral blood, collected in an EDTA anticoagulant tube. Ficoll Paque Plus density gradient separation was used to isolate PBMCs, and no further T cell sorting was done. An Agilent 2100 Bioanalyzer and agarose gel were used to check RNA quality, while a NanoDrop 2000 measured RNA concentration. A note on this clonotype: Its specific antigen is unknown. A far bigger clonotype differs at one base, so this is likely a read error.

V lost 5 bases and J lost 3 bases; the stretch between them is 10 bases long. The CDR3, cysteine through phenylalanine, is 13 amino acids long. Only CDR3 DNA is held: 39 bases, read in frame from base 1. The TCR originated in a female donor with Graves disease. Source: peripheral blood mononuclear cells (PBMCs), taken at new diagnosis, from a patient treated with antithyroid drugs. Recombination connected TRBV12-3 or TRBV12-4 to TRBJ1-2; the D gene assignment is ambiguous. At the DNA level, the sequence is TGTGCCAGCAGTGAAGCCGGGTACTATGGCTACACCTTC. Its protein product is CASSEAGYYGYTF.